A single sample is the source of the 31 T cell receptor beta chains below, sequenced in a study of preoperative IRX-2 immunotherapy in early breast cancer. The data were produced by immunoSEQ multiplex PCR, yet TCRdb's version contains in-frame clones alone and is incomplete. In the table there are more than 10,000 clones, approximately 91% of which are singletons. Stated treatment: preoperative locoregional IRX-2 cytokine immunotherapy. The sample was acquired from a patient treated with IRX-2 immunotherapy. The receptors here all came from a human donor with breast cancer.

The V call is TRBV27, the J call TRBJ1-4; D is unresolved. V was trimmed by 2 bases and J by 4 bases, leaving 11 bases between them. The germline CDR1 and CDR2 sequences are MNHEY and SMNVEV (reference sequence). The CDR3 contains 15 residues. CDR3 bases: TGTGCCAGCAGTTTAGCCAGGAACCATAATGAAAAACTGTTTTTT. Its protein is CASSLARNHNEKLFF.

The sample holds one count of this clone. V usage is TRBV2 and J usage is TRBJ1-6, with 7 bases lining up with TRBD1. The length of the CDR3 is 15 residues. V trimming: 7 bases; J trimming: 5 bases; junction bases outside the gene matches: 8. The germline V gene encodes CDR1 SNHLY and CDR2 FYNNEI. The CDR3 loop reads CASTIGTADNSPLHF. The CDR3 DNA reads as TGTGCCAGCACTATAGGGACAGCCGATAATTCACCCCTCCACTTT.

V usage is TRBV11-3 and J usage is TRBJ2-3; TRBD2 agrees at 12 bases. The CDR3 is made up of 12 amino acids. Germline loops: CDR1 SGHNT, CDR2 YENEEA. The CDR3 loop reads CASSGGADTQYF. CDR3 in DNA: TGTGCATCTAGCGGGGGGGCCGATACGCAGTATTTT.

This chain connects TRBV7-9 to TRBJ1-5; no reliable D call. The CDR3 sequence is 13 residues long. Germline V gene lookup returns CDR1 SEHNR and CDR2 FQNEAQ (reference sequence). The V and J ends lost 1 base and 7 bases respectively, with 8 bases between them. Here the CDR3 reads CASSLGLGQPQHF. The CDR3 DNA is TGTGCCAGCAGCTTAGGGTTAGGGCAGCCCCAGCATTTT.

V and J are TRBV7-9 and TRBJ1-3, with D hard to call. Trimming cost V 10 bases and J 1 base, with 14 bases left between them. The V gene's germline CDR1 is SEHNR and CDR2 FQNEAQ (reference sequence). The CDR3 covers 14 residues. The CDR3 DNA follows: TGTGCCACCCTGATGGAGACTTCTGGAAACACCATATATTTT. Amino acids: CATLMETSGNTIYF.

V gene TRBV19 combines with J gene TRBJ1-1, with 9 positions matching TRBD1. Trimming cost V 1 base and J 3 bases; bases outside gene matches: 0. This CDR3 region has 14 residues. CDR1 LNHDA and CDR2 SQIVND come from the germline V gene (reference sequence). CDR3: CASSIGQGDTEAFF. The CDR3 DNA reads as TGTGCCAGTAGTATAGGACAGGGGGACACTGAAGCTTTCTTT.

This CDR3 is CASNLAGGRNEQFF. In DNA form, the CDR3 reads TGTGCCAGCAACTTAGCGGGGGGGCGAAATGAGCAGTTCTTC. The chain employs TRBV9 and TRBJ2-1, with 11 bases that match TRBD2. This CDR3 comprises 14 residues. Germline lookup yields CDR1 SGDLS and CDR2 YYNGEE. With V trimmed by 6 bases and J by 7 bases, 6 bases remained unmatched. The full variable domain, rest sourced from reference TRBV9 and TRBJ2-1, is DSGVTQTPKHLITATGQRVTLRCSPRSGDLSVYWYQQSLDQGLQFLIQYYNGEERAKGNILERFSAQQFPDLHSELNLSSLELGDSALYFCASNLAGGRNEQFFGPGTRLTVL.

The chain joins TRBV5-1 to TRBJ2-2; 12 nucleotides match TRBD2. V lost 1 base, J lost 6 bases, and 1 base stayed unmatched. The CDR3 contains 15 residues. Germline CDR1 and CDR2: SGHRS and YFSETQ. The CDR3 region is CASSLLAGGPGELFF. The DNA of the CDR3 is TGCGCCAGCAGCTTGCTAGCGGGGGGGCCCGGGGAGCTGTTTTTT.

The CDR3 is CATGTGAPGELFF. The CDR3 bases are TGTGCCACCGGGACAGGGGCCCCCGGGGAGCTGTTTTTT. The rearrangement uses TRBV28 and TRBJ2-2; TRBD1 matches 10 bases. The V gene end was trimmed by 10 bases and the J gene end by 6 bases; junction bases not matched to a gene: 5. CDR3 length equals 13 residues. Germline CDR1 reads MDHEN; CDR2 reads SYDVKM.

The chain is built from TRBV7-2 and TRBJ2-1, with D tentatively TRBD1 or TRBD2 (5 bases each). From germline, CDR1 is SGHTA and CDR2 FQGNSA. Trimming removed 3 bases at V and 7 bases at J, with 10 bases between. The CDR3 spans 13 residues. CDR3 residues: CASSFWDGNEQFF. CDR3 DNA sequence: TGTGCCAGCAGCTTTTGGGACGGGAATGAGCAGTTCTTC.

The rearrangement uses TRBV6-4 and TRBJ1-3; 9 nucleotides match TRBD1. There are 20 residues in the CDR3. The germline CDR1 and CDR2 sequences are MRHNA and SNTAGT. Trimming removed 5 bases from V and 3 bases from J; junction bases left unmatched: 20. Written as DNA, the CDR3 is TGTGCCAGCAGTACCTCCGGGACAGGGTATGAGTGGTGGTTTGGAAACACCATATATTTT. It codes for CASSTSGTGYEWWFGNTIYF.

The chain carries TRBV29-1 and TRBJ1-2; D unresolved. The CDR3 has 14 residues. Per the germline V gene, CDR1 is SQVTM and CDR2 is ANQGSEA. V was cut by 4 bases and J by 0 bases, with 12 bases left in between. CDR3 coding DNA: TGCAGCGTTGCCCCTTTAAGGGCTAACTATGGCTACACCTTC. Translated, it gives CSVAPLRANYGYTF.

This chain joins TRBV28 and TRBJ1-2; perhaps TRBD1 as D (5 bases). The V gene lost 3 bases and the J gene lost 3 bases, with 11 bases spanning the gap. The CDR3 is made up of 14 amino acids. CDR1 is MDHEN and CDR2 is SYDVKM in the germline V gene. In DNA, the CDR3 is TGTGCCAGCAGTTTGGGGGGAGAATACTATGGCTACACCTTC. Encoded protein: CASSLGGEYYGYTF.

The chain employs TRBV4-1 and TRBJ1-1; no reliable D call. The germline gives CDR1 MGHRA, CDR2 YSYEKL. The V and J ends lost 1 base and 4 bases respectively, with 13 bases between them. This CDR3 has 15 amino acids. CDR3: CASSQGTQRGTEAFF. The CDR3, as DNA: TGCGCCAGCAGCCAAGGAACACAGCGGGGCACTGAAGCTTTCTTT.

This clone has more than one count but fewer than ten. The rearrangement links TRBV6-1 to TRBJ1-5, with TRBD1 matching 9 bases. In germline, CDR1 is MNHNS, CDR2 SASEGT. The CDR3 extends over 15 amino acids. The J segment lost 2 bases and the V segment lost 4 bases, leaving 3 bases of the junction unmatched. The CDR3 here is CASSAQGAGNQPQHF. Here the CDR3 DNA reads TGTGCCAGCAGTGCACAGGGGGCCGGCAATCAGCCCCAGCATTTT.

The chain joins TRBV28 to TRBJ2-2; D is possibly TRBD2 (5 bases). The CDR3 is 16 residues long. Trimming left V 2 bases short and J 6 bases short, with 16 bases between. Germline V lookup: CDR1 MDHEN, CDR2 SYDVKM. CDR3 sequence: CASSLILWGDAGELFF. CDR3 coding DNA: TGTGCCAGCAGTTTAATCCTGTGGGGAGACGCCGGGGAGCTGTTTTTT. The full variable domain, rest sourced from reference TRBV28 and TRBJ2-2, is DVKVTQSSRYLVKRTGEKVFLECVQDMDHENMFWYRQDPGLGLRLIYFSYDVKMKEKGDIPEGYSVSREKKERFSLILESASTNQTSMYLCASSLILWGDAGELFFGEGSRLTVL.

The chain joins TRBV12-5 to TRBJ1-1; TRBD1 is a possible D gene (6 bases). The CDR3 has 16 residues. CDR1 is LGHNT and CDR2 is FRNRAP in the germline V gene. The V gene lost 6 bases and the J gene lost 1 base, with 18 bases spanning the gap. The CDR3 DNA reads as TGTGCTAGTGGGAATGACCGGGACATCCAGAACACTGAAGCTTTCTTT. Its translation is CASGNDRDIQNTEAFF.

V and J are TRBV28 and TRBJ1-2; D is undetermined. The CDR3 length is 16 residues. The V gene lost 2 bases and the J gene lost 4 bases, with 17 bases spanning the gap. The germline V gene has CDR1 MDHEN and CDR2 SYDVKM. The CDR3 loop reads CASSLAVGIGVYGYTF. CDR3 DNA sequence: TGTGCCAGCAGTTTAGCCGTAGGCATAGGAGTCTATGGCTACACCTTC.

The CDR3 DNA reads TGTGCCAGCAGCTCCCGTGATGAGCAGTACTTC. Its translation: CASSSRDEQYF. The chain uses TRBV5-4 and TRBJ2-7; the D is unclear. The V end was cut by 3 bases, the J end by 7 bases, with 8 bases between. The CDR3 is made up of 11 amino acids. Looked up from germline, CDR1 is SGHNT and CDR2 is YYREEE (reference sequence). Using reference TRBV5-4 and TRBJ2-7 for the parts outside the CDR3, the full variable domain is ETGVTQSPTHLIKTRGQQVTLRCSSQSGHNTVSWYQQALGQGPQFIFQYYREEENGRGNFPPRFSGLQFPNYSSELNVNALELDDSALYLCASSSRDEQYFGPGTRLTVT.

CDR3 loop: CASSTRQGPYEQYF. The CDR3 DNA sequence: TGTGCCAGTAGTACCCGACAGGGTCCCTACGAGCAGTACTTC. This chain joins TRBV19 and TRBJ2-7; 7 bases fit TRBD1. The CDR3 totals 14 residues. CDR1 is LNHDA, CDR2 SQIVND, per germline (reference sequence). The V and J ends lost 4 bases and 2 bases, in that order; junction bases with no gene match: 5.

V gene TRBV11-3 combines with J gene TRBJ2-1, with a tentative D call TRBD2 (7 bases). The V gene lost 1 base and the J gene lost 6 bases, with 13 bases spanning the gap. This CDR3 region has 15 residues. Per germline, CDR1 SGHNT and CDR2 YENEEA. The CDR3 DNA follows: TGTGCCAGCAGCTTAGGGGGGGGCCGACGCAATGAGCAGTTCTTC. This encodes CASSLGGGRRNEQFF.

Here the CDR3 DNA reads TGCGCCAGCAGCGGCGGGACCGTGACAGATACGCAGTATTTT. Protein product: CASSGGTVTDTQYF. The rearrangement uses TRBV5-1 and TRBJ2-3; D might be TRBD2 (6 bases). This CDR3 region has 14 residues. CDR1 SGHRS and CDR2 YFSETQ come from the germline V gene. V was clipped by 4 bases and J by 3 bases, with 12 bases between them. Together with reference TRBV5-1 and TRBJ2-3, the CDR3 gives the full variable domain: KAGVTQTPRYLIKTRGQQVTLSCSPISGHRSVSWYQQTPGQGLQFLFEYFSETQRNKGNFPGRFSGRQFSNSRSEMNVSTLELGDSALYLCASSGGTVTDTQYFGPGTRLTVL.

The J gene is TRBJ2-5, the V gene TRBV11-2; D unresolved. Per germline, CDR1 SGHAT and CDR2 FQNNGV. The V and J ends lost 4 bases and 9 bases respectively, with 12 bases between them. CDR3 size: 12 residues. This CDR3 reads CASSSEGSSQYF. The CDR3 coding sequence is TGTGCCAGCAGCTCCGAAGGGTCCTCCCAGTACTTC. Using reference TRBV11-2 and TRBJ2-5 for the parts outside the CDR3, the full variable domain is EAGVAQSPRYKIIEKRQSVAFWCNPISGHATLYWYQQILGQGPKLLIQFQNNGVVDDSQLPKDRFSAERLKGVDSTLKIQPAKLEDSAVYLCASSSEGSSQYFGPGTRLLVL.

The chain is built from TRBV6-1 and TRBJ2-7; D possibly uses TRBD1 or TRBD2 (5 bases each). The V end lost 7 bases, the J end lost 2 bases, and 15 bases lay between the germline ends. The CDR3 has 14 amino acids. In germline, CDR1 is MNHNS, CDR2 SASEGT. Written as DNA, the CDR3 is TGTGCCAGCATCAGGGACCCGGGTCCCTACGAGCAGTACGTC. Translating it yields CASIRDPGPYEQYV.

This clone appeared once. This chain links TRBV5-4 with TRBJ2-7; the match to TRBD1 covers 7 bases. CDR3 length equals 14 residues. Trimming at V came to 0 bases and at J to 3 bases, leaving 3 bases not matched to a gene. Looked up from germline, CDR1 is SGHNT and CDR2 is YYREEE (reference sequence). DNA for the CDR3: TGTGCCAGCAGCTTGGTACAGGGGTACTACGAGCAGTACGTC. It translates to CASSLVQGYYEQYV.

V gene TRBV28 combines with J gene TRBJ1-5, with D perhaps TRBD1 (5 bases). Trimming removed 3 bases at V and 2 bases at J, with 11 bases between. Per germline, CDR1 MDHEN and CDR2 SYDVKM. The CDR3 has 15 residues. The CDR3, as DNA: TGTGCCAGCAGTTTCCCAGGGAGGGGCAATCAGCCCCAGCATTTT. Amino acid sequence: CASSFPGRGNQPQHF.

This rearrangement joins TRBV19 to TRBJ1-5, with D possibly matching TRBD1 (6 bases). The CDR3 loop spans 15 amino acids. Trimming took off 3 bases at V and 6 bases at J, with 15 bases between the two ends. Germline CDR1 LNHDA, CDR2 SQIVND (reference sequence). The DNA for the CDR3 is TGTGCCAGTAGTATTGGGCAGGGGCGTATTCAGCCCCAGCATTTT. This encodes CASSIGQGRIQPQHF. The full variable domain, completed using reference TRBV19 and TRBJ1-5, is DGGITQSPKYLFRKEGQNVTLSCEQNLNHDAMYWYRQDPGQGLRLIYYSQIVNDFQKGDIAEGYSVSREKKESFPLTVTSAQKNPTAFYLCASSIGQGRIQPQHFGDGTRLSIL.

The V call is TRBV19, the J call TRBJ1-3; D is uncertain. Germline V gene lookup returns CDR1 LNHDA and CDR2 SQIVND (reference sequence). The CDR3 runs 13 residues. The ends were cut back, 6 bases at V and 0 bases at J, with 6 bases in the middle. Written as DNA, the CDR3 is TGTGCCAGTAGGGCGGTCTCTGGAAACACCATATATTTT. This translates into CASRAVSGNTIYF.

This chain uses TRBV6-1 with TRBJ1-5; D gene uncertain. Germline V gives CDR1 MNHNS, CDR2 SASEGT. The V and J ends lost 4 bases and 6 bases respectively, with 13 bases between them. The CDR3 is 14 amino acids. In DNA, the CDR3 is TGTGCCAGCAGTGGAGGGTCCATAGGTCAGCCCCAGCATTTT. It translates to CASSGGSIGQPQHF.

V is TRBV12-2 and J is TRBJ1-5; TRBD1, the table's D call, was not compared with the DNA. TRBV12-2 is annotated as a pseudogene. The CDR3 runs 14 residues. This chain's CDR3 is CASRLGDRNQPQHF. CDR3 DNA: TGTGCAAGTCGCTTAGGAGACAGAAATCAGCCCCAGCATTTT.

As DNA, the CDR3 is TGTGCCAGTAGACCCATACCGGGACGGAACAATCAGCCCCAGCATTTT. As protein: CASRPIPGRNNQPQHF. The chain is built from TRBV19 and TRBJ1-5; perhaps TRBD1 as D (5 bases). This CDR3 is 16 amino acids long. V lost 6 bases and J lost 3, with 18 bases in between. Germline values: CDR1 LNHDA, CDR2 SQIVND (reference sequence).